A selection of T cell receptor beta chains follows, all from one sample in a study of PD-1 blockade in classical Hodgkin lymphoma. Clones were sequenced by immunoSEQ multiplex PCR, and TCRdb holds only the in-frame ones, with some missing. The repertoire consists of around 96,000 clones, with over 80% occurring once and the leading ten covering 9.5% to 15%. The sample was peripheral blood mononuclear cells (PBMCs), taken at baseline. Receptor source: a human donor with classical Hodgkin lymphoma. CDR3s include the opening cysteine and the closing phenylalanine or tryptophan. The D gene is left open where the match is weak. Not every row has a clone size; where given, it reads once, few, many or a size class.

d_gene,abundance,j_gene,v_gene,CDR3aa,CDR3nt
.,.,TRBJ2-1,TRBV7-9,CASSPGSESSYNEQFF,TGTGCCAGCAGCCCCGGTTCGGAGAGCTCCTACAATGAGCAGTTCTTC
.,.,TRBJ2-1,TRBV11-3,CASSLGPDATYNEQFF,TGTGCCAGCAGCTTAGGTCCCGACGCTACTTACAATGAGCAGTTCTTC
.,.,TRBJ2-5,TRBV7-2,CASSLAQGTETQYF,TGTGCCAGCAGCTTAGCGCAGGGGACGGAGACCCAGTACTTC
.,.,TRBJ2-7,TRBV7-2,CASSYYSDEQYF,TGTGCCAGCAGCTACTACAGTGACGAGCAGTACTTC
.,.,TRBJ2-3,TRBV5-4,CASSLASRPYTDTQYF,TGTGCCAGCAGCTTGGCGTCCAGGCCGTACACAGATACGCAGTATTTT
.,.,TRBJ2-7,TRBV5-1,CASSLASSNEQYF,TGCGCCAGCAGCTTGGCGTCTAGCAACGAGCAGTACTTC
.,.,TRBJ1-1,TRBV13,CASSLFRGDTEAFF,TGTGCCAGCAGCTTATTCAGAGGGGACACTGAAGCTTTCTTT
.,.,TRBJ1-4,TRBV30,CAWSAHYSATNEKLFF,TGTGCCTGGAGTGCCCATTACAGTGCAACTAATGAAAAACTGTTTTTT
.,.,TRBJ1-4,TRBV5-4,CASSLDPGPATNEKLFF,TGTGCCAGCAGCTTGGATCCAGGTCCTGCAACTAATGAAAAACTGTTTTTT
.,once,TRBJ2-1,TRBV25-1,CASSEFRSSVEQFF,TGTGCCAGCAGTGAATTTCGTTCCAGCGTTGAGCAGTTCTTC
.,.,TRBJ2-2,TRBV18,CASSPGTRVAGELFF,TGTGCCAGCTCTCCCGGGACCCGAGTAGCCGGGGAGCTGTTTTTT
.,.,TRBJ1-1,TRBV6-1,CASGPGRDTEAFF,TGTGCCAGCGGGCCCGGCAGGGACACTGAAGCTTTCTTT
TRBD2,.,TRBJ2-5,TRBV5-1,CASTLAGEETQYF,TGCGCCAGCACACTAGCGGGAGAAGAGACCCAGTACTTC
TRBD2,once,TRBJ2-7,TRBV27,CASSIQGLAGDPPGGEQYF,TGTGCCAGCAGCATTCAGGGACTAGCGGGAGACCCGCCTGGGGGCGAGCAGTACTTC
.,.,TRBJ2-3,TRBV5-5,CASSRGATRRTDTQYF,TGTGCCAGCAGCAGAGGTGCCACCCGACGGACAGATACGCAGTATTTT
.,.,TRBJ2-1,TRBV4-3,CASSQDRTTKNEQFF,TGCGCCAGCAGCCAAGACAGGACTACAAAGAATGAGCAGTTCTTC
TRBD1,.,TRBJ1-2,TRBV19,CASSTVWDRGSYGYTF,TGTGCCAGTAGTACCGTCTGGGACAGGGGATCCTATGGCTACACCTTC
.,.,TRBJ2-3,TRBV2,CASSDSRWVEGTQYF,TGTGCCAGCAGTGATTCGCGGTGGGTGGAGGGTACGCAGTATTTT
.,many,TRBJ1-1,TRBV5-1,CASSLASMNTEAFF,TGCGCCAGCAGCTTGGCCAGTATGAACACTGAAGCTTTCTTT
.,.,TRBJ1-1,TRBV16,CASSQYIDTEAFF,TGTGCCAGCAGCCAATATATAGACACTGAAGCTTTCTTT
.,.,TRBJ2-7,TRBV6-5,CASSYSLGQTYEQYF,TGTGCCAGCAGTTACTCCCTAGGACAGACCTACGAGCAGTACTTC
TRBD2,.,TRBJ2-2,TRBV5-1,CASRRTTSGSNTGELFF,TGCGCCAGCAGAAGGACCACTAGCGGATCGAACACCGGGGAGCTGTTTTTT
.,.,TRBJ2-1,TRBV5-1,CASGYRDGWNEQFF,TGCGCCAGCGGATACAGGGATGGGTGGAATGAGCAGTTCTTC
.,.,TRBJ1-1,TRBV5-5,CASSSRTASTEAFF,TGTGCCAGCAGCTCCAGGACAGCTTCCACTGAAGCTTTCTTT
.,.,TRBJ2-1,TRBV29-1,CSAFPGSSYNEQFF,TGCAGCGCATTCCCAGGGAGCTCCTACAATGAGCAGTTCTTC
TRBD1,.,TRBJ2-7,TRBV15,CATSRDRVVYEQYF,TGTGCCACCAGCAGGGACAGGGTCGTCTACGAGCAGTACTTC
TRBD2,.,TRBJ2-3,TRBV10-3,CAIMGTSGGTDTQYF,TGTGCCATCATGGGGACTAGCGGGGGGACAGATACGCAGTATTTT
.,.,TRBJ2-7,TRBV9,CASSVGPTLSYEQYF,TGTGCCAGCAGCGTAGGACCGACCCTCTCCTACGAGCAGTACTTC
TRBD2,.,TRBJ2-7,TRBV5-5,CASSSAGGPRYEQYF,TGTGCCAGCAGCTCCGCGGGAGGGCCAAGATACGAGCAGTACTTC
TRBD2,.,TRBJ2-1,TRBV11-3,CASSRREGNEQFF,TGTGCCAGCAGTCGGCGGGAGGGCAATGAGCAGTTCTTC
TRBD1,.,TRBJ1-5,TRBV28,CASRKQGAQGQPQHF,TGTGCCAGCAGAAAACAGGGGGCGCAGGGTCAGCCCCAGCATTTT
TRBD2,.,TRBJ2-3,TRBV18,CASSLMTSGRTDTQYF,TGTGCCAGCTCACTCATGACTAGCGGGAGGACAGATACGCAGTATTTT
.,.,TRBJ1-1,TRBV9,CASGREGGTEAFF,TGTGCCAGCGGGCGGGAGGGTGGCACTGAAGCTTTCTTT
.,once,TRBJ2-7,TRBV19,CASSIARDNEQYF,TGTGCCAGTAGTATAGCCAGGGACAACGAGCAGTACTTC
TRBD1,.,TRBJ2-1,TRBV19,CASSRRQGVLNEQFF,TGTGCCAGTAGTAGAAGACAGGGGGTATTGAATGAGCAGTTCTTC
TRBD1,.,TRBJ2-7,TRBV5-4,CASSSRDRVEQYF,TGTGCCAGCAGCTCCCGGGACAGGGTCGAGCAGTACTTC
.,.,TRBJ2-7,TRBV5-1,CASSGRGNSYEQYF,TGCGCCAGCAGCGGCCGGGGGAACTCCTACGAGCAGTACTTC
.,.,TRBJ1-2,TRBV7-2,CASSPRAGGVGSYTF,TGTGCCAGCAGCCCAAGGGCTGGGGGAGTGGGTAGCTACACCTTC
.,.,TRBJ1-1,TRBV7-2,CASSFRAGNTEAFF,TGTGCCAGCAGCTTCAGGGCGGGGAACACTGAAGCTTTCTTT
TRBD2,.,TRBJ2-7,TRBV7-9,CASSFMSGGLHEQYF,TGTGCCAGCAGCTTTATGAGCGGGGGGCTCCACGAGCAGTACTTC
.,.,TRBJ1-5,TRBV6-1,CASSESLGTQPQHF,TGTGCCAGCAGTGAAAGTTTGGGGACCCAGCCCCAGCATTTT
.,.,TRBJ1-2,TRBV6-5,CASSYTKVGAGGYTF,TGTGCCAGCAGTTACACCAAGGTGGGCGCGGGTGGCTACACCTTC
TRBD2,.,TRBJ2-1,TRBV7-2,CASSLGAGGSYNEQFF,TGTGCCAGCAGCTTAGGGGCGGGGGGCTCCTACAATGAGCAGTTCTTC
.,few,TRBJ1-1,TRBV13,CASSLGSGANTEAFF,TGTGCCAGCAGCTTAGGTTCAGGAGCGAACACTGAAGCTTTCTTT
TRBD1,.,TRBJ2-5,TRBV28,CASSLGQGATQETQYF,TGTGCCAGCAGTCTAGGACAGGGGGCAACCCAAGAGACCCAGTACTTC
.,once,TRBJ1-1,TRBV28,CASPKGGGNTEAFF,TGTGCCAGCCCCAAGGGTGGGGGAAACACTGAAGCTTTCTTT
.,.,TRBJ2-7,TRBV7-9,CASSSAGWQYF,TGTGCCAGCAGCTCGGCGGGGTGGCAGTACTTC
.,.,TRBJ1-1,TRBV28,CASSFRSGEAFF,TGTGCCAGCAGTTTTCGGTCAGGTGAAGCTTTCTTT
.,.,TRBJ2-4,TRBV6-5,CASTDPGTQNIQYF,TGTGCCAGCACCGACCCGGGGACTCAAAACATTCAGTACTTC
.,.,TRBJ1-1,TRBV5-1,CASSLAGQAKVGTEAFF,TGCGCCAGCAGCTTGGCCGGCCAGGCAAAGGTCGGCACTGAAGCTTTCTTT
.,.,TRBJ1-1,TRBV7-2,CASSLSRSMNTEAFF,TGTGCCAGCAGCTTATCGAGGAGTATGAACACTGAAGCTTTCTTT
.,.,TRBJ2-7,TRBV2,CASGGLTHITYEQYF,TGTGCCAGCGGGGGGTTAACCCATATTACCTACGAGCAGTACTTC
.,.,TRBJ2-2,TRBV5-1,CASSLDRSNTGELFF,TGCGCCAGCAGCTTGGACAGGTCGAACACCGGGGAGCTGTTTTTT
.,.,TRBJ2-1,TRBV18,CASSPTSSSYNEQFF,TGTGCCAGCTCACCAACCTCGAGCTCCTACAATGAGCAGTTCTTC
.,.,TRBJ2-3,TRBV6-6,CASSPGDTQYF,TGTGCCAGCAGTCCTGGAGATACGCAGTATTTT